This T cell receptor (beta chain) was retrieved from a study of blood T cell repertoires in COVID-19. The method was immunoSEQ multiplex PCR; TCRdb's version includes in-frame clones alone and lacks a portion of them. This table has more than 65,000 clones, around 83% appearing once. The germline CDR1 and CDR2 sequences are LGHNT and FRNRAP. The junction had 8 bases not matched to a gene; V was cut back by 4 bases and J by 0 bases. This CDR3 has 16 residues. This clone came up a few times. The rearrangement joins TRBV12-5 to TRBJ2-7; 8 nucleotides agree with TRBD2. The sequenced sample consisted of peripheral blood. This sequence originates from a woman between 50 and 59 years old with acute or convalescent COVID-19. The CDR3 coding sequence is TGTGCTAGTGGTTCTGCCTCTAGCGGGTTCTCCTACGAGCAGTACTTC. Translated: CASGSASSGFSYEQYF.